This TCR beta chain was sequenced for a study of glioma-infiltrating T cells. Using RNA template, CDR3s of TCR alpha and beta were amplified with iRepertoire arm-PCR. TCRdb re-analysed the multiplex PCR reads in MiXCR, keeping a single row per CDR3 protein. The sample consists of fewer than 55,000 distinct CDR3 sequences, 20% to 25% of them appearing once. Unmatched junction bases numbered 5, after V lost 2 bases and J lost 7 bases. CDR3 length equals 13 residues. This clonotype showed up many times. The sample was glioma tissue, nonneoplastic brain tissue, or PBMCs (not recorded which). The V gene is TRBV12-3 or TRBV12-4, the J gene TRBJ2-7; TRBD1 matches 7 bases. The origin of this receptor is a human donor with low-grade glioma or glioblastoma, undergoing nonglioma brain surgery, or in good health (not recorded which). CDR3 protein: CASSLRAGGEQYF. The CDR3 nucleotides read TGTGCCAGCAGTTTAAGGGCAGGGGGTGAGCAGTACTTC.